The rows below give T cell receptor beta chains drawn from one sample of a study of blood T cell repertoires in COVID-19. TCRdb's table, derived via immunoSEQ multiplex PCR, lists solely in-frame clones and lacks some. The profile shows 65,000 to 70,000 clones, roughly 73% of them singletons. The specimen was peripheral blood. These receptors originate from a human donor in a cohort sampled during active COVID-19. Each CDR3 is given with its conserved first and last residue. A D gene is named only where the DNA matches it firmly. Clone size is not always given. Where it is, it says once, few, many or a class for expanded clones.

J gene: TRBJ1-1
D gene: NA
V gene: TRBV5-1
clone size: few
CDR3 DNA: TGCGCCAGCAGCTTTTTGGATTGGAGCACTGAAGCTTTCTTT
CDR3 protein: CASSFLDWSTEAFF

J gene: TRBJ2-2
D gene: TRBD1
V gene: TRBV7-9
clone size: NA
CDR3 DNA: TGTGCCAGCAGCCCGGCGTGGACAGGGAACACCGGGGAGCTGTTTTTT
CDR3 protein: CASSPAWTGNTGELFF

J gene: TRBJ2-5
D gene: NA
V gene: TRBV9
clone size: NA
CDR3 DNA: TGTGCCAGCAGCGTAGTAAGCGGCTTCCAAGAGACCCAGTACTTC
CDR3 protein: CASSVVSGFQETQYF

J gene: TRBJ1-5
D gene: NA
V gene: TRBV27
clone size: few
CDR3 DNA: TGTGCCAGCAGTTTGCAGGGAGGGGAACAGCCCCAGCATTTT
CDR3 protein: CASSLQGGEQPQHF

J gene: TRBJ2-3
D gene: TRBD2
V gene: TRBV7-2
clone size: NA
CDR3 DNA: TGTGCCAGCAGCTTGGGCCGGACTAGCGCAGATACGCAGTATTTT
CDR3 protein: CASSLGRTSADTQYF

J gene: TRBJ1-4
D gene: TRBD1
V gene: TRBV20-1
clone size: few
CDR3 DNA: TGCAGTGCTAGTCGGGACAGTCCCAAATCGGGTGAAAAACTGTTTTTT
CDR3 protein: CSASRDSPKSGEKLFF

J gene: TRBJ2-5
D gene: NA
V gene: TRBV7-8
clone size: NA
CDR3 DNA: TGTGCCAGCAGCTTCGGGGGGCCAAGGCAAGAGACCCAGTACTTC
CDR3 protein: CASSFGGPRQETQYF

J gene: TRBJ2-5
D gene: NA
V gene: TRBV28
clone size: NA
CDR3 DNA: TGTGCCAGCAGTCTTGGACAGCAGTCGGAGACCCAGTACTTC
CDR3 protein: CASSLGQQSETQYF

J gene: TRBJ2-1
D gene: NA
V gene: TRBV6-1
clone size: NA
CDR3 DNA: TGTGCCAGCAGTGCCCGGCAACTAGCCACGAGTTTGTACAATGAGCAGTTCTTC
CDR3 protein: CASSARQLATSLYNEQFF

J gene: TRBJ2-5
D gene: TRBD2
V gene: TRBV5-1
clone size: NA
CDR3 DNA: TGCGCCAGCAGCTCAGGACAGGCTAGCGGGAGTAAGACCCAGTACTTC
CDR3 protein: CASSSGQASGSKTQYF

J gene: TRBJ2-1
D gene: TRBD2
V gene: TRBV7-8
clone size: NA
CDR3 DNA: TGTGCCAGCAGCCTCGGGACTAGCGGTTCCTACAATGAGCAGTTCTTC
CDR3 protein: CASSLGTSGSYNEQFF

J gene: TRBJ1-4
D gene: NA
V gene: TRBV2
clone size: many
CDR3 DNA: TGTGCCAGCCTGGTGTCCGGTAATGAAAAACTGTTTTTT
CDR3 protein: CASLVSGNEKLFF

J gene: TRBJ2-2
D gene: NA
V gene: TRBV25-1
clone size: NA
CDR3 DNA: TGTGCCAGCCGACCAGAGGCCGGGGAGCTGTTTTTT
CDR3 protein: CASRPEAGELFF

J gene: TRBJ2-3
D gene: TRBD2
V gene: TRBV23-1
clone size: NA
CDR3 DNA: TGCGCCAGCATTCCGGGACAGATACCGGGACTAGCGGGAGTACGGGGCACAGATACGCAGTATTTT
CDR3 protein: CASIPGQIPGLAGVRGTDTQYF

J gene: TRBJ2-7
D gene: TRBD2
V gene: TRBV28
clone size: NA
CDR3 DNA: TGTGCCAGCAGAAAGCCCGGACTAGCATACGAGCAGTACTTC
CDR3 protein: CASRKPGLAYEQYF

J gene: TRBJ2-1
D gene: TRBD2
V gene: TRBV6-5
clone size: many
CDR3 DNA: TGTGCCAGCAGTTACTCGCGGGGGAAACATGAGCAGTTCTTC
CDR3 protein: CASSYSRGKHEQFF

J gene: TRBJ2-3
D gene: TRBD1
V gene: TRBV18
clone size: NA
CDR3 DNA: TGTGCCAGCTCACCAGGGACAGGGTGGACAGATACGCAGTATTTT
CDR3 protein: CASSPGTGWTDTQYF

J gene: TRBJ2-1
D gene: TRBD2
V gene: TRBV28
clone size: once
CDR3 DNA: TGTGCCAGCAGTTTAAGCGGGGGGGCCAACTTTGGTGAGCAGTTCTTC
CDR3 protein: CASSLSGGANFGEQFF

J gene: TRBJ1-4
D gene: NA
V gene: TRBV4-1
clone size: NA
CDR3 DNA: TGCGCCAGCAGCCAAGATCGCCAGGGGATCGCAACTAATGAAAAACTGTTTTTT
CDR3 protein: CASSQDRQGIATNEKLFF

J gene: TRBJ1-5
D gene: NA
V gene: TRBV5-6
clone size: NA
CDR3 DNA: TGTGCCAGCAGCTTGTCCGGGGGGGGCCTGAGCAATCAGCCCCAGCATTTT
CDR3 protein: CASSLSGGGLSNQPQHF

J gene: TRBJ1-5
D gene: TRBD1
V gene: TRBV28
clone size: NA
CDR3 DNA: TGTGCCAGCAGTTCAGGGGGTCAGCCCCAGCATTTT
CDR3 protein: CASSSGGQPQHF

J gene: TRBJ2-6
D gene: NA
V gene: TRBV19
clone size: NA
CDR3 DNA: TGTGCCAGTAGTATCGCCTCGGGTTCTGGGGCCAACGTCCTGACTTTC
CDR3 protein: CASSIASGSGANVLTF

J gene: TRBJ2-3
D gene: TRBD1
V gene: TRBV11-3
clone size: NA
CDR3 DNA: TGTGCCAGCAGCGCCCGGACAGGGGGAGGGACAGATACGCAGTATTTT
CDR3 protein: CASSARTGGGTDTQYF

J gene: TRBJ1-5
D gene: NA
V gene: TRBV3-1/TRBV3-2
clone size: NA
CDR3 DNA: TGTGCCAGCAGCCAAGGGGCGTATAGCAATCAGCCCCAGCATTTT
CDR3 protein: CASSQGAYSNQPQHF

J gene: TRBJ1-2
D gene: TRBD1
V gene: TRBV19
clone size: NA
CDR3 DNA: TGTGCCAGTAGTTCCCGGACAGGGGTAAACTATGGCTACACCTTC
CDR3 protein: CASSSRTGVNYGYTF

J gene: TRBJ2-3
D gene: TRBD2
V gene: TRBV3-1/TRBV3-2
clone size: NA
CDR3 DNA: TGTGCCAGCAGCCAACTAGCGGGAGCAGATACGCAGTATTTT
CDR3 protein: CASSQLAGADTQYF

J gene: TRBJ2-7
D gene: NA
V gene: TRBV19
clone size: NA
CDR3 DNA: TGTGCCAGTAGTGCCCAAGGAGGGCTACACGAGCAGTACTTC
CDR3 protein: CASSAQGGLHEQYF

J gene: TRBJ2-7
D gene: TRBD2
V gene: TRBV14
clone size: NA
CDR3 DNA: TGTGCCAGCAGCCCTCGGACTAGCGGGAGACTCTACGAGCAGTACTTC
CDR3 protein: CASSPRTSGRLYEQYF

J gene: TRBJ2-2
D gene: NA
V gene: TRBV7-2
clone size: NA
CDR3 DNA: TGTGCCAGCAGCTTATCTGCAGTGGTGAAGGAGCTGTTTTTT
CDR3 protein: CASSLSAVVKELFF

J gene: TRBJ2-1
D gene: NA
V gene: TRBV28
clone size: NA
CDR3 DNA: TGTGCCAGCCTCCGGGAAAGCTCCTACAATGAGCAGTTCTTC
CDR3 protein: CASLRESSYNEQFF

J gene: TRBJ1-5
D gene: TRBD1
V gene: TRBV30
clone size: NA
CDR3 DNA: TGTGCCTGGAGTGTACCTTGGGGGGAACAGGGGGCCCTCCAACCCCCTGCTCGCAATCAGCCCCAGCATTTT
CDR3 protein: CAWSVPWGEQGALQPPARNQPQHF

J gene: TRBJ2-7
D gene: TRBD1
V gene: TRBV15
clone size: NA
CDR3 DNA: TGTGCCACCAGCAGGGGCTCGACAGGGAACGAGCAGTACTTC
CDR3 protein: CATSRGSTGNEQYF

J gene: TRBJ1-2
D gene: NA
V gene: TRBV10-3
clone size: NA
CDR3 DNA: TGTGCCATCAGTGAGGAGGGTGGCTACACCTTC
CDR3 protein: CAISEEGGYTF

J gene: TRBJ2-7
D gene: TRBD2
V gene: TRBV2
clone size: NA
CDR3 DNA: TGTGCCAGCAGTGTAAGGACTAGCGGGCGTCGGGGTCACGAGCAGTACTTC
CDR3 protein: CASSVRTSGRRGHEQYF

J gene: TRBJ2-7
D gene: NA
V gene: TRBV27
clone size: NA
CDR3 DNA: TGTGCCAGCAGTTTCGGAGGCGTCCGGGGAGGACCCTACGAGCAGTACTTC
CDR3 protein: CASSFGGVRGGPYEQYF